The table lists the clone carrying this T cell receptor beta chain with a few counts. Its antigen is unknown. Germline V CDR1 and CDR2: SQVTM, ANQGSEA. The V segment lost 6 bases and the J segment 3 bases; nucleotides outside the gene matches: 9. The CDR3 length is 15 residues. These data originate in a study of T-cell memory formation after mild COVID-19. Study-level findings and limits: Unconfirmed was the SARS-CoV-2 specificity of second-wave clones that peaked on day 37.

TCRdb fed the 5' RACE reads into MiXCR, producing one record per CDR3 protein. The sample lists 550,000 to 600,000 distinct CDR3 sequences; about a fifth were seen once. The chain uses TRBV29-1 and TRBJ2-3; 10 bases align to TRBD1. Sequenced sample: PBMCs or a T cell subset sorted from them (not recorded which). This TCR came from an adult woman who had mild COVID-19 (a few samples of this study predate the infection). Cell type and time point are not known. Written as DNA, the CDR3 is TGCAGCGTCGCATGGACAGGGGGAGGGACAGATACGCAGTATTTT. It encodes CSVAWTGGGTDTQYF.